These 21 T cell receptor beta chains share one sample of origin, sequenced in a study of CD8 T cells in Susac syndrome. Reverse transcription of roughly 0.45 to 1 ug RNA was performed with random hexamers. A single record per CDR3 protein comes from TCRdb applying MiXCR to the immunoSEQ multiplex PCR reads. The profile shows 120,000 to 150,000 distinct CDR3 sequences, 90% to 95% of them singletons. The specimen was CD4+ T cells from PBMCs. The receptors originated from a human donor with multiple sclerosis.

This sequence joins TRBV24-1 and TRBJ2-3, with D perhaps matching TRBD1 (6 bases). The germline V gene has CDR1 KGHDR and CDR2 SFDVKD. CDR3 length equals 13 residues. The V end was cut by 7 bases, the J end by 3 bases, with 10 bases between. The DNA of the CDR3 is TGTGCCACCAGACCTACAGGGACAGATACGCAGTATTTT. This translates into CATRPTGTDTQYF.

The chain combines TRBV29-1 with TRBJ2-7; possible D gene TRBD2, 6 bases. Germline-derived CDR1 and CDR2 are SQVTM and ANQGSEA. The CDR3 spans 13 residues. V lost 7 bases and J lost 4, with 17 bases in between. The CDR3 region is CSAAGTGLYEQYF. In DNA form, the CDR3 reads TGCAGCGCGGCCGGGACTGGGCTATACGAGCAGTACTTC.

The chain joins TRBV4-1 to TRBJ2-7; either TRBD1 or TRBD2 may fit D (5 bases each). In germline, CDR1 is MGHRA, CDR2 YSYEKL. The CDR3 is 14 residues long. Between the trimmed V and J ends, which lost 0 bases and 2 bases, there was a span of 8 bases. CDR3 residues: CASSQDEGTYEQYF. CDR3 nucleotides: TGCGCCAGCAGCCAAGACGAGGGGACCTACGAGCAGTACTTC.

This clonotype appeared a few times. V is TRBV29-1 and J is TRBJ1-1, with D possibly TRBD1 on 5 matching bases. The CDR3 consists of 12 residues. Germline CDR1 and CDR2: SQVTM and ANQGSEA. Trimming pared 4 bases from V and 0 bases from J, leaving 6 bases between. The CDR3 loop reads CSVGQMNTEAFF. The CDR3 DNA is TGCAGCGTTGGACAGATGAACACTGAAGCTTTCTTT.

The CDR3 loop reads CASRKQNTGELFF. The CDR3 bases are TGTGCCAGCAGGAAACAGAACACCGGGGAGCTGTTTTTT. The chain carries TRBV12-3 or TRBV12-4 and TRBJ2-2, with no clear D. Trimming shortened V by 6 bases and J by 1 base, and 6 bases separated the two germline ends. The CDR3 extends over 13 amino acids.

The sample holds a few counts of this clonotype. The V call is TRBV7-9, the J call TRBJ2-1; unclear D gene. Germline V gene sequence: CDR1 SEHNR, CDR2 FQNEAQ (reference sequence). This CDR3 comprises 13 residues. Trimming left V 3 bases short and J 4 bases short, with 7 bases between. CDR3 DNA sequence: TGTGCCAGCAGCTTTGGTCAGTACAATGAGCAGTTCTTC. This sequence encodes CASSFGQYNEQFF.

The CDR3 nucleotides are TGTGCCAGCAGTTTAGCGAGGGGCGGGTACGAGCAGTACTTC. Translating gives CASSLARGGYEQYF. V and J are TRBV12-3 or TRBV12-4 and TRBJ2-7; D might be TRBD1 or TRBD2, each matching 5 bases. V shed 0 bases and J shed 4 bases, with 10 bases lying between them. This CDR3 is built from 14 residues.

The V and J genes are TRBV3-1 and TRBJ2-1; the D gene could be TRBD1 or TRBD2 (6 bases each). Trimming pared 4 bases from V and 10 bases from J, leaving 17 bases between. The CDR3 totals 14 residues. In germline, CDR1 is LGHDT, CDR2 YNNKEL (reference sequence). CDR3 loop: CASSLKGGTREQFF. The CDR3 nucleotides are TGTGCCAGCAGCCTAAAGGGCGGGACACGCGAGCAGTTCTTC.

V and J are TRBV5-4 and TRBJ2-5; the D is unclear. From germline, CDR1 is SGHNT and CDR2 YYREEE (reference sequence). The V end was cut by 3 bases, the J end by 5 bases, with 8 bases between. This CDR3 spans 12 amino acids. The CDR3 region is CASSWPQETQYF. The CDR3 bases are TGTGCCAGCAGCTGGCCTCAGGAGACCCAGTACTTC.

The rearrangement joins TRBV20-1 to TRBJ2-3; weak D call: TRBD1 (5 bases). Germline V gene lookup returns CDR1 DFQATT and CDR2 SNEGSKA (reference sequence). Trimming left V 6 bases short and J 2 bases short, with 9 bases between. The CDR3 loop spans 12 amino acids. DNA for the CDR3: TGCAGTGCAACAGGCGACACAGATACGCAGTATTTT. It codes for CSATGDTDTQYF.

Here the CDR3 DNA reads TGCAGTGCGCCTGGGACTAATAGCGGGAGAATGACAGATACGCAGTATTTT. Protein sequence: CSAPGTNSGRMTDTQYF. The chain is built from TRBV20-1 and TRBJ2-3, with 9 bases that match TRBD2. This CDR3 comprises 17 residues. V lost 6 bases to trimming and J lost 3 bases; unmatched junction nucleotides: 16. Germline-derived CDR1 and CDR2 are DFQATT and SNEGSKA (reference sequence).

The CDR3 DNA reads as TGTGCCAGCAGCTTTCGACAGTCCTACGAGCAGTACTTC. Encoded protein: CASSFRQSYEQYF. J is TRBJ2-7 and V is TRBV5-6, with D maybe TRBD1 (5 bases). Germline V lookup: CDR1 SGHDT, CDR2 YYEEEE. V lost 2 bases to trimming and J lost 1 base, with 7 bases between them. This CDR3 has 13 residues.

CDR3 sequence (DNA): TGTGCCAGCAGTTTGGACAGGGGAGCCACAGATACGCAGTATTTT. Translated, it gives CASSLDRGATDTQYF. The rearrangement joins TRBV27 to TRBJ2-3; TRBD1 matches 9 bases. J lost 2 bases, V lost 3 bases, and 3 bases had no gene match. The CDR3 is made up of 15 amino acids. Germline assignment: CDR1 MNHEY and CDR2 SMNVEV (reference sequence).

The CDR3 region is CSVMQGSMNTEAFF. CDR3 bases: TGCAGCGTTATGCAGGGATCCATGAACACTGAAGCTTTCTTT. V is TRBV29-1 and J is TRBJ1-1; a weak D match, TRBD1 (5 bases). This CDR3 spans 14 amino acids. The V end lost 5 bases, the J end lost 0 bases, and 13 bases lay between the germline ends. From germline, CDR1 is SQVTM and CDR2 ANQGSEA.

This rearrangement joins TRBV7-2 to TRBJ2-5; D may be TRBD1 (6 bases). Trimming took off 4 bases at V and 2 bases at J, with 14 bases between the two ends. The CDR3 contains 15 residues. Germline CDR1 is SGHTA and CDR2 is FQGNSA. The CDR3: CASSSGPRGQETQYF. In DNA, the CDR3 is TGTGCCAGCAGCTCGGGACCGAGGGGGCAAGAGACCCAGTACTTC.

CDR3 DNA sequence: TGTGCCAGCAGCTATGGGACCGGGGGCCGGTACTTC. Encoded protein: CASSYGTGGRYF. This chain uses TRBV7-9 with TRBJ2-7, with D perhaps given as TRBD1 or TRBD2 (6 bases each). The CDR3 is 12 residues long. V lost 4 bases and J 12 bases, leaving 16 bases between the germline ends. Per germline, CDR1 SEHNR and CDR2 FQNEAQ (reference sequence).

The J gene is TRBJ2-1, the V gene TRBV6-6; TRBD2 aligns across 10 bases. The length of the CDR3 is 13 residues. V lost 9 bases to trimming and J lost 5 bases; unmatched junction nucleotides: 4. Germline V CDR1 and CDR2: MNHNY, SVGAGI (reference sequence). The CDR3 here is CASKAGGHNEQFF. CDR3 nucleotide sequence: TGTGCCAGTAAAGCGGGGGGGCACAATGAGCAGTTCTTC.

This clonotype was seen once. V usage is TRBV5-6 and J usage is TRBJ1-2; 7 bases are a match to TRBD1. CDR3 length: 15 amino acids. Germline CDR1 reads SGHDT; CDR2 reads YYEEEE. V lost 4 bases and J lost 1; bases outside the gene matches: 7. CDR3: CASSSRDSINYGYTF. DNA for the CDR3: TGTGCCAGCAGCAGCCGGGACAGTATTAACTATGGCTACACCTTC.

The chain uses TRBV2 and TRBJ2-7; 9 bases match TRBD1. The CDR3 consists of 14 residues. CDR1 and CDR2 from the germline V gene are SNHLY and FYNNEI. J was trimmed by 2 bases and V by 8 bases; bases with no gene match: 7. The CDR3 loop is CASGTGQGAYEQYF. The CDR3 coding sequence is TGTGCCAGCGGTACGGGACAGGGTGCCTACGAGCAGTACTTC.

The chain has TRBV5-4 and TRBJ1-2; D uncertain. Germline CDR1 and CDR2: SGHNT and YYREEE (reference sequence). Trimming cost V 2 bases and J 8 bases, with 13 bases left between them. CDR3 size: 13 residues. CDR3: CASSLTGVRGYTF. The CDR3 region has the DNA TGTGCCAGCAGCTTAACTGGGGTGCGGGGCTACACCTTC.

This clonotype came up once. The chain is built from TRBV7-2 and TRBJ2-4; D is undetermined. Trimming stripped 1 base from V and 6 bases from J, with 7 bases between. The CDR3 contains 13 residues. CDR1 is SGHTA, CDR2 FQGNSA, per germline. CDR3 sequence reads: CASSLVGRNIQYF. CDR3 bases: TGTGCCAGCAGCTTAGTTGGCAGAAACATTCAGTACTTC.